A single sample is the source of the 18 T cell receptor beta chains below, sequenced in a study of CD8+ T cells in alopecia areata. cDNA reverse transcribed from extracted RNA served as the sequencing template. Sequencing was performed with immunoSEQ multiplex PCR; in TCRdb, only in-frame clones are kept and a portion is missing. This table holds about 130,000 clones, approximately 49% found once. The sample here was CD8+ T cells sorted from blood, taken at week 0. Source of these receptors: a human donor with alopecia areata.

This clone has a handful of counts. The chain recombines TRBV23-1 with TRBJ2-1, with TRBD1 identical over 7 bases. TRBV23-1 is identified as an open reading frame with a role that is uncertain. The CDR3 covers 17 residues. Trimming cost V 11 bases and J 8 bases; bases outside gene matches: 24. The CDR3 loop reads CACSPLGDRLLFDEQFF. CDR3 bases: TGCGCCTGCTCCCCACTGGGGGACAGACTTCTTTTCGATGAGCAGTTCTTC.

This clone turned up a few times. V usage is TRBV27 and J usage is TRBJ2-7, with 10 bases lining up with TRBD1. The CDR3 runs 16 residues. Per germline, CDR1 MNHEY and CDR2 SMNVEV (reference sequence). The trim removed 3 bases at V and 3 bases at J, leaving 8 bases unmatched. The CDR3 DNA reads TGTGCCAGCAGTTTCCCCACCGGGACAGGGGACTACGAGCAGTACTTC. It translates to CASSFPTGTGDYEQYF.

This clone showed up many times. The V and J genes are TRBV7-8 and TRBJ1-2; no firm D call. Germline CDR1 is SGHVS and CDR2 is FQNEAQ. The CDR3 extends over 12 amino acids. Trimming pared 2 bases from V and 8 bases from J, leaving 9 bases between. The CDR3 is CASSLQGRGYTF. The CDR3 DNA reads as TGTGCCAGCAGCTTACAAGGAAGGGGCTACACCTTC.

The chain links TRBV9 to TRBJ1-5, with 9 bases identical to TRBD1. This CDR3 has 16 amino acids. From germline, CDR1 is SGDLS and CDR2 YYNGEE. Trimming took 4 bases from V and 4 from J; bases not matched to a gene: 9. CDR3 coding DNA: TGTGCCAGCAGCCTACGACAGGGGGTATCGAATCAGCCCCAGCATTTT. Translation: CASSLRQGVSNQPQHF.

The CDR3 region is CSVEATPYEQYF. The CDR3, as DNA: TGCAGCGTTGAAGCGACCCCTTACGAGCAGTACTTC. V is TRBV29-1 and J is TRBJ2-7; no reliable D call. With 1 base removed from V and 4 bases from J, the gap between germline ends came to 8 bases. The CDR3 consists of 12 residues. Per germline, CDR1 SQVTM and CDR2 ANQGSEA.

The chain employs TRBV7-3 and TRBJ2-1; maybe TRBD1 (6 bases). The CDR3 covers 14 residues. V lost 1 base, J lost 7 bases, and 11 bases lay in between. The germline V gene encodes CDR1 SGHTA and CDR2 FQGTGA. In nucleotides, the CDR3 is TGTGCCAGCAGCTTAAATTCAGGGGTGAATGAGCAGTTCTTC. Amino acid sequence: CASSLNSGVNEQFF.

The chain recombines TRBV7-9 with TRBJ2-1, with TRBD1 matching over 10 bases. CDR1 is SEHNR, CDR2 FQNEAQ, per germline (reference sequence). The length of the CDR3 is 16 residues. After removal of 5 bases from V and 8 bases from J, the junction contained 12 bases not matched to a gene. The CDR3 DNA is TGTGCCAGCAGCACTGGCCGGGACAGGGGTATCTATGAGCAGTTCTTC. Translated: CASSTGRDRGIYEQFF.

CDR3 region: CSVRDWDTEAFF. The CDR3 DNA reads as TGCAGCGTTAGGGACTGGGACACTGAAGCTTTCTTT. The chain couples TRBV29-1 to TRBJ1-1; D may be TRBD1 (5 bases). The CDR3 contains 12 residues. Looked up from germline, CDR1 is SQVTM and CDR2 is ANQGSEA. Trimming took 5 bases from V and 3 from J, leaving 10 bases between them.

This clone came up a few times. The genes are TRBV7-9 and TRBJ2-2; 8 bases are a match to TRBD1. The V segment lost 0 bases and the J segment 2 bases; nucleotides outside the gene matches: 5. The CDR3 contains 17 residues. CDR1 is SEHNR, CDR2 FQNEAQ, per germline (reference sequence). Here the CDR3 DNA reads TGTGCCAGCAGCTTAGCTGGCAGGGGGCTCAACACCGGGGAGCTGTTTTTT. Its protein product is CASSLAGRGLNTGELFF.

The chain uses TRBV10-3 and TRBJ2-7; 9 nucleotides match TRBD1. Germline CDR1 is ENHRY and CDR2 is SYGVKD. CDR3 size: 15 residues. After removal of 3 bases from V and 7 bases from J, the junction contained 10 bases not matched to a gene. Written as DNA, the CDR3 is TGTGCCATCAGTGACCCGGGACAGGGATTCAGAGAGCAGTACTTC. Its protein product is CAISDPGQGFREQYF.

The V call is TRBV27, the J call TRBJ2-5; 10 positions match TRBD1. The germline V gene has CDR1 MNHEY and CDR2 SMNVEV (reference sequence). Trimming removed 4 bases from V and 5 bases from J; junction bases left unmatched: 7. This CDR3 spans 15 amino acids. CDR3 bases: TGTGCCAGCAGTTCTCGACAGGGGGCCGTGGAGACCCAGTACTTC. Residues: CASSSRQGAVETQYF.

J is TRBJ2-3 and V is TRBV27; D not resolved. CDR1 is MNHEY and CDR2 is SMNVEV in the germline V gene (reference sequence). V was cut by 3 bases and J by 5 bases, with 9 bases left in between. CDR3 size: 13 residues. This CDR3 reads CASSFARRDTQYF. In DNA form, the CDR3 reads TGTGCCAGCAGTTTCGCGAGGAGAGATACGCAGTATTTT.

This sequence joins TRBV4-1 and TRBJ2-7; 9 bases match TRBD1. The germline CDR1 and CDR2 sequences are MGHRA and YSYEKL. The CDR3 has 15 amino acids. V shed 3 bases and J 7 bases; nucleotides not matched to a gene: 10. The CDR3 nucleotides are TGCGCCAGCAGCCACAGAGGACAGGGGAGTCGGGAGCAGTACTTC. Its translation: CASSHRGQGSREQYF.

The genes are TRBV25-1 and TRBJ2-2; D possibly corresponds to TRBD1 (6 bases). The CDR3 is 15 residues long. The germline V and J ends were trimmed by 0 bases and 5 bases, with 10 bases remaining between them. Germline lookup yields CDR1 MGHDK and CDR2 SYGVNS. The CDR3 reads CASSEYNRVTGELFF. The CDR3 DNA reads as TGTGCCAGCAGTGAATATAACAGGGTGACCGGGGAGCTGTTTTTT.

The CDR3 reads CASSQATGESTDTQYF. For the CDR3, the DNA is TGTGCCAGCAGCCAAGCGACAGGGGAAAGCACAGATACGCAGTATTTT. The V call is TRBV14, the J call TRBJ2-3; TRBD1 aligns across 8 bases. Germline-derived CDR1 and CDR2 are SGHDN and FVKESK. V was pared by 1 base and J by 0 bases, with 3 bases of the junction left unmatched. This CDR3 spans 16 amino acids.

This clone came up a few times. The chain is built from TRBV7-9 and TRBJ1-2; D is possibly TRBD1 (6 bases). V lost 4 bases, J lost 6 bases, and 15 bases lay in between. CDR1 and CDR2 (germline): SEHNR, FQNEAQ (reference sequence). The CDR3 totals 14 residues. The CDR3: CASSSGTWGDGYTF. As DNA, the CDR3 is TGTGCCAGCAGCTCCGGGACATGGGGGGATGGCTACACCTTC.

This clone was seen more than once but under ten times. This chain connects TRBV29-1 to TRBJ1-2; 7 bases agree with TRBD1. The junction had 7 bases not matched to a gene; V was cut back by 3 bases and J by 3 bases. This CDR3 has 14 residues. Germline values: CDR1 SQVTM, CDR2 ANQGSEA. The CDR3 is CSVDATGIDYGYTF. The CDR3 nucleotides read TGCAGCGTTGACGCGACAGGGATCGACTATGGCTACACCTTC.

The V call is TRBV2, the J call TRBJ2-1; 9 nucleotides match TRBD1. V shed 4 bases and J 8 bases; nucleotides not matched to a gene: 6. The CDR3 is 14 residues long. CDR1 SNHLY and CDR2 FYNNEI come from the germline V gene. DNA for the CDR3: TGTGCCAGCAGTGCCGGGACAGGGACCGATGAGCAGTTCTTC. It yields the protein CASSAGTGTDEQFF.